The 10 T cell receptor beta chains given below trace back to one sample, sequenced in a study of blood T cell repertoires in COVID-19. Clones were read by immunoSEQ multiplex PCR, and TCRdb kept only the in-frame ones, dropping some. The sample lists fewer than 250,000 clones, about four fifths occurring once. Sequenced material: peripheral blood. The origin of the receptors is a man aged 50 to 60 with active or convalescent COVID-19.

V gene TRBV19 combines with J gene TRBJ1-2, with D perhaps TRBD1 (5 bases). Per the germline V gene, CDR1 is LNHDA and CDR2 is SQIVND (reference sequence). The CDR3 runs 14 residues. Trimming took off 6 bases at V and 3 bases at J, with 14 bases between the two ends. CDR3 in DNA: TGTGCCAGTAGCCAGGGAAGATTGGACTATGGCTACACCTTC. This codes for CASSQGRLDYGYTF.

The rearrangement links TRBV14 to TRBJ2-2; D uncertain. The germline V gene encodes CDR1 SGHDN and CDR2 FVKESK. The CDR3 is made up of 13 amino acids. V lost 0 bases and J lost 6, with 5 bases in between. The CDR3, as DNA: TGTGCCAGCAGCCAAGATCTCTCCGGGGAGCTGTTTTTT. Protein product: CASSQDLSGELFF.

CDR3 sequence reads: CASSASGTGGARGEKLFF. The CDR3 DNA follows: TGTGCCAGCAGTGCATCTGGGACAGGGGGGGCAAGAGGGGAAAAACTGTTTTTT. The V call is TRBV28, the J call TRBJ1-4; TRBD1 matches at 11 bases. The CDR3 loop spans 18 amino acids. From germline, CDR1 is MDHEN and CDR2 SYDVKM. With 5 bases clipped from V and 8 bases from J, the junction kept 16 bases outside the gene matches.

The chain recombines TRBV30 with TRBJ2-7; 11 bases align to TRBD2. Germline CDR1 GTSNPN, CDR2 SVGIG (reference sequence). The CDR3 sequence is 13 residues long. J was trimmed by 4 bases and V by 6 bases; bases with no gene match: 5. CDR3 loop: CACRGTSGYEQYF. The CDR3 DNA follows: TGTGCCTGCCGTGGGACTAGCGGTTACGAGCAGTACTTC.

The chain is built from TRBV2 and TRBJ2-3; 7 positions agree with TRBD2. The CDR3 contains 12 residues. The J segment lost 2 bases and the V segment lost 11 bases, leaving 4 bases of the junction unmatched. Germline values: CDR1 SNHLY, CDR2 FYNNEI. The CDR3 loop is CAHGGDTDTQYF. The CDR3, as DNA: TGTGCCCATGGGGGGGACACAGATACGCAGTATTTT.

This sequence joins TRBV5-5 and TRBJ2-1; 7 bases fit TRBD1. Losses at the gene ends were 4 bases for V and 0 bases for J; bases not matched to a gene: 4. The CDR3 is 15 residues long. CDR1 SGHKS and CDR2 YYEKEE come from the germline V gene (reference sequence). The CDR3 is CASSLNRGSYNEQFF. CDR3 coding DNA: TGTGCCAGCAGCCTAAACAGGGGCTCCTACAATGAGCAGTTCTTC.

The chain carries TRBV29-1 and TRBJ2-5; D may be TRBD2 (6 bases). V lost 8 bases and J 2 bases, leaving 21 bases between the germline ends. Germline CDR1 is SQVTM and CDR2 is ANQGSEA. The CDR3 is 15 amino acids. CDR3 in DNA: TGCAGCTTCCTAAAGGGGCTAGCGTCGCAAGAGACCCAGTACTTC. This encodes CSFLKGLASQETQYF.

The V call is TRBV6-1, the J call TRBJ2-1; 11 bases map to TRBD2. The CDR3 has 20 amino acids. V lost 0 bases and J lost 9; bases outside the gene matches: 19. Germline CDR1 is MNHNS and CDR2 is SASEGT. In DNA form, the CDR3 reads TGTGCCAGCAGTGAAGCCCACCCCCGTACTAGCGGGAGATCCGGTGTTGAGCAGTTCTTC. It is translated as CASSEAHPRTSGRSGVEQFF.

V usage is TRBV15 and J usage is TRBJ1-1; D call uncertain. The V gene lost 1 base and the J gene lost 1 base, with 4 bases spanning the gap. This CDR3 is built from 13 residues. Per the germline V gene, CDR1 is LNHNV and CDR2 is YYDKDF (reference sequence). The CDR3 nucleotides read TGTGCCACCAGCAGAGGAGGGAACACTGAAGCTTTCTTT. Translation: CATSRGGNTEAFF.

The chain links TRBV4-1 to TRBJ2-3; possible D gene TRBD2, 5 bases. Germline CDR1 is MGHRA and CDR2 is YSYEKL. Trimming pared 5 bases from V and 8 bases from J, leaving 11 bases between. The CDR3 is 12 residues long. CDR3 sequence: CASSGETITQYF. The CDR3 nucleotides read TGCGCCAGCAGCGGGGAGACAATTACGCAGTATTTT.